The following is a TCR beta chain sequence with its context. Its antigen is undetermined. The sample belongs to a study of post-analysis software for immune sequencing data. At the level of the study: Secondary progressive, relapsing-remitting and progressive-relapsing multiple sclerosis were among the included disease courses. Whole-study findings and limits: F measure grouped same-batch samples tightly together. Significantly decreased normalized Chao1 diversity was recorded for multiple sclerosis patients relative to controls. When patients were compared with controls, about five TRBV segments were more frequent, TRBV5-6, TRBV5-1 and TRBV20-1 among them.

Unique molecular identifiers were present in the TCR beta cDNA libraries. Input populations of roughly 0.85 to 11 million T cells gave rise to a few hundred thousand cDNA molecules. Each CDR3 protein is one row after TCRdb ran MiXCR on the PCR reads. The sample includes 700,000 to 800,000 distinct CDR3 sequences, about 32% of them seen just once. The V end lost 2 bases, the J end lost 0 bases, and 8 bases lay between the germline ends. This CDR3 is 15 amino acids long. Germline V CDR1 and CDR2: MNHEY, SMNVEV (reference sequence). This rearrangement joins TRBV27 to TRBJ1-5; tentative D call: TRBD1 (5 bases). The sequencing sample was made of blood. The sequence was obtained from a girl between 10 and 17 years old with multiple sclerosis. The CDR3 region has the DNA TGTGCCAGCAGTTTACGGGGGGTTAGCAATCAGCCCCAGCATTTT. Translated, it gives CASSLRGVSNQPQHF.